This entry describes one T cell receptor beta chain. Its target antigen remains unknown. Base quality data are lacking; no much larger clone is found one base away. This entry comes from a study of response to subunit inactivated influenza vaccine (dated by TCRdb to the late 2010s). Context from the whole study: Deep quantitative profiling of the T cell receptor repertoire was used in the study to follow responses to a trivalent subunit inactivated influenza vaccine.

Findings and caveats that apply to the study as a whole: It was suggested by the authors that each seasonal influenza vaccination may recruit only a limited number of new T cells.

Receptors were amplified or captured by RT-PCR. Instrument on record: Illumina HiSeq 2500. Using fastp trimming at Q25 and MiXCR clonotype assembly, TCRdb reanalyzed the public sequencing data and kept in-frame beta chains. Records with the same CDR3 protein are collapsed into one entry carrying the most frequent genes and DNA. The sample table records about 620,000 distinct CDR3 sequences; about 11% of these occur just once. 11% of the sample rests with the top ten. These data also featured in a second study, about T cells expressing NK-cell markers. That second report states: The TCR beta cDNA libraries were made using 5'RACE template switching, a step that added both a universal primer site and unique molecular identifiers. In sorted CD3+CD56+NKG2C+, CD3+CD56+NKG2C- and CD3+CD56-NKG2C+ T-cell subsets from about eight donors, TCR beta-chain repertoires were profiled. Of the eight sequenced donors, seven were found to be HCMV-seropositive and one was found to be HCMV-seronegative. To restrict sorting to alphabetaTCR-expressing T cells, an anti-gammadeltaTCR antibody was added in several experiments. In over five donors, the dominant CD3+CD56+NKG2C+ clonotypes were among the top 10 CD8+ clonotypes and accounted for about 1.0-8% of CD8+ T cells. Those dominant clonotypes were again the most abundant among CD3+CD56-NKG2C+ cells in a handful of donors, at about 28.3-65%. Whether the expanded NKG2C-expressing T cell clones were specific for HCMV antigens remained unclear. Randomly selected healthy volunteers, three men and five women, were used as the eight sequenced donors. HCMV serostatus was determined by detecting HCMV-specific IgG in serum with a commercial ELISA kit. Peripheral blood mononuclear cells were isolated from blood by Ficoll density gradient centrifugation. For a handful of donors, bulk peripheral blood T-cell repertoires were also sequenced from unsorted PBMC. cDNA synthesis was primed from the TCR beta constant segment and was followed by two successive PCR amplification steps. Illumina HiSeq 2000/2500, MiSeq or NextSeq was used to sequence libraries as 2 x 150 bp reads. MIGEC handled demultiplexing of the reads and grouping by UMI, while MiTCR was used to assemble and quantify clonotypes. To exclude erroneous sequences, only TCR cDNA sequences supported by at least two reads were retained. The tcR package was used for downstream repertoire analysis, with clonotypes matched between fractions based on CDR3 nucleotide sequence plus V segment. VDJmatch was used to annotate antigen specificity against VDJdb, with one amino acid substitution allowed in CDR3.

The receptor comes from a man aged 45 to 65 who received an inactivated influenza vaccine. Donor details come from another sample of the same person, matched by shared clones. The sequenced sample was PBMCs from blood, obtained on the day of vaccination.

The CDR3 region has the sequence CASSYSALYQETQYF. The DNA sequence is given as TGTGCCAGCAGTTACTCAGCGTTGTACCAAGAGACCCAGTACTTC. The chain joins TRBV6-2 or TRBV6-3 to TRBJ2-5; no confident D gene assignment can be made. The germline V gene specifies MNHEY as CDR1 and SVGEGT as CDR2. Counted from cysteine to phenylalanine, this CDR3 has 15 amino acids. The read is trimmed to its CDR3 DNA, 45 bases read in frame from base 1. The trim is 0 bases for V and 0 bases for J, with a gap of 8 bases between the germline ends.